This passage covers 27 T cell receptor beta chains from one sample sequenced in a study of neoadjuvant anti-PD-1 for oral cavity cancer. Libraries were prepared by immunoSEQ multiplex PCR; TCRdb keeps only in-frame clonotypes and omits some of them. The repertoire holds 13,000 to 15,000 clones, roughly 74% seen once, with under 3% in the top ten. Sequencing was performed on PBMCs, taken before nivolumab (anti-PD-1) treatment. The source is a person aged 35 to 85 with oral cavity squamous cell carcinoma.

This clone appeared once. In DNA, the CDR3 is TGTGCCAGCAGCCGGACTAGCGGGTACCAAGAGACCCAGTACTTC. This sequence encodes CASSRTSGYQETQYF. The V call is TRBV5-6, the J call TRBJ2-5; 11 nucleotides match TRBD2. V lost 4 bases to trimming and J lost 0 bases; unmatched junction nucleotides: 2. Germline CDR1 SGHDT, CDR2 YYEEEE. The length of the CDR3 is 15 residues.

This clone was seen more than once but under ten times. The chain joins TRBV10-3 to TRBJ1-2, with 9 bases lining up with TRBD1. V was pared by 7 bases and J by 7 bases, with 10 bases of the junction left unmatched. This CDR3 has 14 residues. Germline V gene data show CDR1 as ENHRY and CDR2 as SYGVKD. CDR3 protein: CAITRDRALVGYTF. The CDR3 nucleotides read TGTGCCATCACCCGGGACAGGGCGTTAGTTGGCTACACCTTC.

The rearrangement uses TRBV5-1 and TRBJ2-1; no firm D call. V shed 0 bases and J shed 0 bases, with 10 bases lying between them. This CDR3 comprises 16 residues. Per the germline V gene, CDR1 is SGHRS and CDR2 is YFSETQ. The CDR3 sequence: CASSLAGEASYNEQFF. CDR3 DNA sequence: TGCGCCAGCAGCTTGGCCGGCGAGGCCTCCTACAATGAGCAGTTCTTC.

The chain employs TRBV27 and TRBJ2-3; D is possibly TRBD1 (6 bases). The CDR3 extends over 14 amino acids. In germline, CDR1 is MNHEY, CDR2 SMNVEV (reference sequence). Trimming shortened V by 3 bases and J by 0 bases, and 7 bases separated the two germline ends. The CDR3: CASSLDRSTDTQYF. In DNA form, the CDR3 reads TGTGCCAGCAGTTTGGACAGAAGCACAGATACGCAGTATTTT.

This chain links TRBV5-1 with TRBJ2-1, with D tentatively TRBD1 (5 bases). In germline, CDR1 is SGHRS, CDR2 YFSETQ. V gave up 0 bases and J gave up 3 bases, with 10 bases separating them. The CDR3 is 15 residues long. For the CDR3, the DNA is TGCGCCAGCAGCTTGGGCCAGGGCTACTACAATGAGCAGTTCTTC. Translating it yields CASSLGQGYYNEQFF. The full variable domain, completed using reference TRBV5-1 and TRBJ2-1, is KAGVTQTPRYLIKTRGQQVTLSCSPISGHRSVSWYQQTPGQGLQFLFEYFSETQRNKGNFPGRFSGRQFSNSRSEMNVSTLELGDSALYLCASSLGQGYYNEQFFGPGTRLTVL.

The chain links TRBV19 to TRBJ1-4; no firm D call. V dropped 6 bases and J dropped 4 bases, with 6 bases sitting between them. Germline V lookup: CDR1 LNHDA, CDR2 SQIVND (reference sequence). The CDR3 consists of 12 residues. CDR3 loop: CASRPNNEKLFF. The CDR3 DNA reads as TGTGCCAGTAGGCCAAATAATGAAAAACTGTTTTTT.

The CDR3 reads CASSSYRVGYTF. The CDR3 coding sequence is TGTGCCAGCAGTTCCTACAGGGTTGGCTACACCTTC. The V gene is TRBV28, the J gene TRBJ1-2; D might be TRBD1 (6 bases). The CDR3 extends over 12 amino acids. V was clipped by 4 bases and J by 7 bases, with 10 bases between them. The germline V gene encodes CDR1 MDHEN and CDR2 SYDVKM.

The chain links TRBV28 to TRBJ2-1, with 7 bases matching TRBD1. There are 14 residues in the CDR3. The V gene's germline CDR1 is MDHEN and CDR2 SYDVKM. The ends lost 6 bases at V and 0 bases at J; junction bases unmatched: 2. CDR3 DNA: TGTGCCAGCAGGAGGGACAGCTCCTACAATGAGCAGTTCTTC. Amino acid sequence: CASRRDSSYNEQFF. The full variable domain, rest sourced from reference TRBV28 and TRBJ2-1, is DVKVTQSSRYLVKRTGEKVFLECVQDMDHENMFWYRQDPGLGLRLIYFSYDVKMKEKGDIPEGYSVSREKKERFSLILESASTNQTSMYLCASRRDSSYNEQFFGPGTRLTVL.

V usage is TRBV10-1 and J usage is TRBJ2-3, with 13 bases that match TRBD2. With 4 bases clipped from V and 4 bases from J, the junction kept 8 bases outside the gene matches. The CDR3 contains 17 residues. CDR1 is WNHNN, CDR2 SYGVQD, per germline (reference sequence). CDR3 sequence: CASSVGLGLAGADTQYF. CDR3 sequence (DNA): TGCGCCAGCAGTGTTGGGCTTGGACTAGCGGGAGCAGATACGCAGTATTTT.

This clone was seen just once. The chain links TRBV29-1 to TRBJ2-1; unclear D gene. Deletions cut 4 bases from V and 3 bases from J, with 10 bases between. This CDR3 has 13 amino acids. The germline V gene has CDR1 SQVTM and CDR2 ANQGSEA. In nucleotides, the CDR3 is TGCAGCGTTGTTCTTGTCAGCTACAATGAGCAGTTCTTC. Its translation is CSVVLVSYNEQFF.

V and J are TRBV28 and TRBJ1-2; 8 bases fit TRBD1. This CDR3 spans 13 amino acids. Germline V CDR1 and CDR2: MDHEN, SYDVKM. Unmatched junction bases numbered 4, after V lost 4 bases and J lost 6 bases. The DNA for the CDR3 is TGTGCCAGCAGTTCTCAGACAGGGGATGGCTACACCTTC. It yields the protein CASSSQTGDGYTF.

This chain links TRBV19 with TRBJ2-3, with D uncertain. The CDR3 contains 13 residues. Trimming stripped 3 bases from V and 2 bases from J, with 6 bases between. Germline CDR1 reads LNHDA; CDR2 reads SQIVND (reference sequence). DNA for the CDR3: TGTGCCAGTAGTATGTCGGACACAGATACGCAGTATTTT. Translation gives CASSMSDTDTQYF.

This clone showed up just a few times. The J gene is TRBJ2-7, the V gene TRBV27; 12 bases align to TRBD2. Germline loops: CDR1 MNHEY, CDR2 SMNVEV (reference sequence). The CDR3 is made up of 17 amino acids. The V gene end was trimmed by 5 bases and the J gene end by 3 bases; junction bases not matched to a gene: 11. The CDR3 sequence is CASSPVKGLAGLYEQYF. The CDR3 DNA reads as TGTGCCAGCAGTCCCGTGAAGGGACTAGCGGGTCTCTACGAGCAGTACTTC.

In its sample, this clone was seen once. The rearrangement joins TRBV7-3 to TRBJ2-1; weak D call: TRBD2 (6 bases). V lost 4 bases, J lost 7 bases, and 17 bases lay in between. The CDR3 is 15 residues long. Germline loops: CDR1 SGHTA, CDR2 FQGTGA. DNA for the CDR3: TGTGCCAGCAGCTCCGGGAGACAAACGGGAAATGAGCAGTTCTTC. It yields the protein CASSSGRQTGNEQFF.

This clone was found a few times. This chain joins TRBV4-1 and TRBJ2-3, with TRBD2 matching over 9 bases. The CDR3 sequence is 18 residues long. Unmatched junction bases numbered 12, after V lost 3 bases and J lost 2 bases. Germline loops: CDR1 MGHRA, CDR2 YSYEKL. CDR3 DNA: TGCGCCAGCAGCCATCCCTGGGACCTAGCGGGACCCACAGATACGCAGTATTTT. Amino acid sequence: CASSHPWDLAGPTDTQYF.

This sequence joins TRBV5-1 and TRBJ1-2; D gene uncertain. Trimming left V 4 bases short and J 0 bases short, with 22 bases between. The CDR3 spans 18 residues. Germline lookup yields CDR1 SGHRS and CDR2 YFSETQ. CDR3 sequence: CASSTDLTTGRANYGYTF. The CDR3, as DNA: TGCGCCAGCAGCACAGACTTAACAACCGGGAGAGCTAACTATGGCTACACCTTC. Drawing the rest from reference TRBV5-1 and TRBJ1-2, the complete variable domain is KAGVTQTPRYLIKTRGQQVTLSCSPISGHRSVSWYQQTPGQGLQFLFEYFSETQRNKGNFPGRFSGRQFSNSRSEMNVSTLELGDSALYLCASSTDLTTGRANYGYTFGSGTRLTVV.

This clone was seen only a few times. The V and J genes are TRBV9 and TRBJ1-1; TRBD1 is a possible D gene (5 bases). The germline V gene encodes CDR1 SGDLS and CDR2 YYNGEE. The CDR3 loop spans 13 amino acids. V gave up 3 bases and J gave up 0 bases, with 6 bases separating them. CDR3 in amino acids: CASSETVNTEAFF. CDR3 bases: TGTGCCAGCAGCGAGACAGTGAACACTGAAGCTTTCTTT. The whole variable domain, filled in from reference TRBV9 and TRBJ1-1, reads DSGVTQTPKHLITATGQRVTLRCSPRSGDLSVYWYQQSLDQGLQFLIQYYNGEERAKGNILERFSAQQFPDLHSELNLSSLELGDSALYFCASSETVNTEAFFGQGTRLTVV.

The V gene is TRBV7-9, the J gene TRBJ2-2, with D perhaps assigned TRBD1 or TRBD2 (5 bases each). Trimming left V 5 bases short and J 5 bases short, with 15 bases between. Germline V lookup: CDR1 SEHNR, CDR2 FQNEAQ (reference sequence). The CDR3 extends over 15 amino acids. CDR3 DNA: TGTGCCAGCAGCCCCGGGACCTTTAGGACCGGGGAGCTGTTTTTT. Protein: CASSPGTFRTGELFF.

The chain employs TRBV29-1 and TRBJ2-7, with 16 bases lining up with TRBD2. Germline V lookup: CDR1 SQVTM, CDR2 ANQGSEA. After removal of 4 bases from V and 7 bases from J, the junction contained 10 bases not matched to a gene. The CDR3 is made up of 16 amino acids. CDR3 sequence (DNA): TGCAGCGTTGGAGGGGGACTAGCGGGAGGGAGTGGGGAGCAGTACTTC. It specifies CSVGGGLAGGSGEQYF.

J is TRBJ2-1 and V is TRBV5-1, with D unclear. The CDR3 totals 15 residues. Germline loops: CDR1 SGHRS, CDR2 YFSETQ. Trimming removed 7 bases at V and 2 bases at J, with 16 bases between. CDR3 bases: TGCGCCAGCCGACGAAGCTCCCTCACCTACAATGAGCAGTTCTTC. This translates into CASRRSSLTYNEQFF.

This clone was recorded a few times. V and J are TRBV11-3 and TRBJ2-5, with unresolved D. The V end was cut by 5 bases, the J end by 4 bases, with 14 bases between. CDR1 is SGHNT and CDR2 is YENEEA in the germline V gene. The CDR3 has 14 residues. The CDR3 region is CASSPANSGETQYF. The DNA of the CDR3 is TGTGCCAGCAGCCCGGCAAACTCGGGAGAGACCCAGTACTTC.

This chain links TRBV25-1 with TRBJ2-5; 7 bases agree with TRBD2. Germline values: CDR1 MGHDK, CDR2 SYGVNS. This CDR3 is built from 14 residues. Germline trimming cut 6 bases from V and 1 base from J; bases unmatched to any gene: 5. In DNA form, the CDR3 reads TGTGCCAGCAGCGTCGGGGGGACCCAAGAGACCCAGTACTTC. Translation gives CASSVGGTQETQYF.

This clone appeared once. The V and J genes are TRBV5-1 and TRBJ2-3, with D hard to call. Germline V CDR1 and CDR2: SGHRS, YFSETQ. CDR3 length equals 16 residues. V lost 0 bases and J lost 2, with 13 bases in between. The CDR3 loop is CASSLDPGILTDTQYF. The CDR3, as DNA: TGCGCCAGCAGCTTGGATCCCGGTATACTCACAGATACGCAGTATTTT.

V usage is TRBV10-3 and J usage is TRBJ2-2; D not certain. Germline CDR1 ENHRY, CDR2 SYGVKD. The CDR3 length is 13 residues. The V and J ends lost 4 bases and 4 bases respectively, with 7 bases between them. Here the CDR3 DNA reads TGTGCCATCAGTGGACCCGCCACCGGGGAGCTGTTTTTT. It is translated as CAISGPATGELFF.

This clone has a handful of counts. This chain connects TRBV2 to TRBJ1-2; D perhaps matches TRBD1 (5 bases). V gave up 4 bases and J gave up 3 bases, with 12 bases separating them. Germline values: CDR1 SNHLY, CDR2 FYNNEI. There are 14 residues in the CDR3. The CDR3 spells CASSVAGRDYGYTF. CDR3 nucleotides: TGTGCCAGCAGTGTTGCAGGGCGGGACTATGGCTACACCTTC.

This clone was recorded once. The gene calls are TRBV30 and TRBJ1-3, with D hard to call. The CDR3 spans 15 residues. Trimming removed 2 bases from V and 0 bases from J, with 11 bases in between. Germline V gene sequence: CDR1 GTSNPN, CDR2 SVGIG (reference sequence). This CDR3 is CAWSQNPDSGNTIYF. The CDR3 DNA sequence: TGTGCCTGGAGTCAAAACCCAGACTCTGGAAACACCATATATTTT. Combining the CDR3 with reference TRBV30 and TRBJ1-3 gives the whole variable domain SQTIHQWPATLVQPVGSPLSLECTVEGTSNPNLYWYRQAAGRGLQLLFYSVGIGQISSEVPQNLSASRPQDRQFILSSKKLLLSDSGFYLCAWSQNPDSGNTIYFGEGSWLTVV.

The chain has TRBV2 and TRBJ2-6; D tentatively fits TRBD1 or TRBD2 (6 bases each). Germline V gives CDR1 SNHLY, CDR2 FYNNEI. There are 15 residues in the CDR3. Deletions cut 2 bases from V and 2 bases from J, with 7 bases between. The CDR3 DNA is TGTGCCAGCAGTGAAAGGGGGGCTGGGGCCAACGTCCTGACTTTC. This codes for CASSERGAGANVLTF.